These 15 T cell receptor beta chains were sequenced from one sample in a study of blood T cells in healthy people across ages. A second about 7 to 11 cycle PCR used barcoded and J-beta primers. TCRdb redid the calling of the 5' RACE reads with MiXCR, one entry per CDR3 protein. Among around 780,000 distinct CDR3 sequences listed, about 56% were seen once. Sequenced sample: blood. These receptors were collected from a man between 35 and 55 years old in good health.

In this sample, this clonotype turned up a few times. This chain joins TRBV20-1 and TRBJ2-5, with 8 bases matching TRBD1. The CDR3 length is 15 residues. Germline assignment: CDR1 DFQATT and CDR2 SNEGSKA (reference sequence). V trimming: 5 bases; J trimming: 4 bases; junction bases outside the gene matches: 12. This CDR3 is CSASGQVGSGETQYF. The CDR3, as DNA: TGCAGTGCTTCGGGACAGGTGGGCTCGGGAGAGACCCAGTACTTC.

Regarding this clonotype: Since the CDR3 does not end with the conserved phenylalanine or tryptophan, this likely comes from a read error. The V and J genes are TRBV2 and TRBJ1-4; perhaps TRBD1 as D (5 bases). V dropped 10 bases and J dropped 8 bases, with 17 bases sitting between them. The CDR3 loop spans 13 amino acids. Germline CDR1 reads SNHLY; CDR2 reads FYNNEI. This chain's CDR3 is CATPARRGEKLFV. The CDR3 region has the DNA TGTGCCACGCCAGCCCGCCGGGGGGAAAAACTGTTTGTT.

The chain couples TRBV7-2 to TRBJ2-3, with D perhaps TRBD2 (6 bases). V gave up 5 bases and J gave up 0 bases, with 12 bases separating them. The germline gives CDR1 SGHTA, CDR2 FQGNSA. CDR3 size: 15 residues. The CDR3, as DNA: TGTGCCAGCAGCGCCGGGACTTCTAGCACAGATACGCAGTATTTT. Protein sequence: CASSAGTSSTDTQYF.

This clonotype has just one count. The rearrangement joins TRBV27 to TRBJ2-1; D remains unclear. Germline V gene sequence: CDR1 MNHEY, CDR2 SMNVEV (reference sequence). V dropped 2 bases and J dropped 1 base, with 9 bases sitting between them. This CDR3 spans 15 amino acids. The CDR3 nucleotides are TGTGCCAGCAGTTTACAAAGCTCGTCCTACAATGAGCAGTTCTTC. Translated: CASSLQSSSYNEQFF.

The CDR3 reads CASSEGQGYVSNYGYTF. Written as DNA, the CDR3 is TGTGCCAGCAGTGAAGGTCAGGGGTATGTGTCGAACTATGGCTACACCTTC. This chain joins TRBV2 and TRBJ1-2, with D perhaps TRBD1 (6 bases). The CDR3 totals 17 residues. Germline V lookup: CDR1 SNHLY, CDR2 FYNNEI. V shed 1 base and J shed 2 bases, with 17 bases lying between them.

The chain is built from TRBV20-1 and TRBJ1-4, with no clear D. Deletions cut 6 bases from V and 4 bases from J, with 15 bases between. The CDR3 consists of 14 residues. CDR1 and CDR2 from the germline V gene are DFQATT and SNEGSKA (reference sequence). CDR3 DNA sequence: TGCAGTGCCATAGCCCCGGGAAGTAATGAAAAACTGTTTTTT. The encoded protein is CSAIAPGSNEKLFF.

This chain links TRBV20-1 with TRBJ2-1, with a tentative D call TRBD2 (5 bases). The CDR3 is 12 amino acids. Germline CDR1 reads DFQATT; CDR2 reads SNEGSKA (reference sequence). Trimming removed 1 base from V and 5 bases from J, with 6 bases in between. The CDR3 DNA reads TGCAGTGCTAGAGCAGCGGACAATGAGCAGTTCTTC. Translating gives CSARAADNEQFF.

This chain connects TRBV9 to TRBJ2-1; 8 nucleotides line up with TRBD2. This CDR3 comprises 15 residues. The V gene's germline CDR1 is SGDLS and CDR2 YYNGEE. V gave up 4 bases and J gave up 5 bases; unmatched junction bases: 8. Here the CDR3 DNA reads TGTGCCAGCAGCCCGCGACTAGCGCTGGACAATGAGCAGTTCTTC. Amino acids: CASSPRLALDNEQFF.

This clonotype was recorded once. The rearrangement uses TRBV20-1 and TRBJ1-2; tentative D call: TRBD1 (6 bases). V was trimmed by 6 bases and J by 7 bases, leaving 15 bases between them. The CDR3 contains 12 residues. Germline V gene sequence: CDR1 DFQATT, CDR2 SNEGSKA (reference sequence). CDR3 nucleotides: TGCAGTGCCGGCCTCGACAGGACTGGCTACACCTTC. This sequence encodes CSAGLDRTGYTF.

This chain connects TRBV20-1 to TRBJ2-7; no clear D. The end of the DNA aligns better with TRBJ2-5, so the J call may be wrong. Germline assignment: CDR1 DFQATT and CDR2 SNEGSKA (reference sequence). This CDR3 is 12 amino acids long. The CDR3 reads CSAREREVTQYF. CDR3 nucleotides: TGCAGTGCTAGAGAAAGAGAAGTGACCCAGTACTTC.

This clonotype was counted between two and nine times. The CDR3 DNA follows: TGTGCCAGCAGGCTACAGGGATATATGGATGAGCAGTTCTTC. Its translation is CASRLQGYMDEQFF. The chain recombines TRBV28 with TRBJ2-1, with D perhaps matching TRBD1 (6 bases). Germline V gene sequence: CDR1 MDHEN, CDR2 SYDVKM. This CDR3 has 14 amino acids. With 6 bases removed from V and 8 bases from J, the gap between germline ends came to 17 bases.

This chain uses TRBV27 with TRBJ2-4; 7 nucleotides agree with TRBD2. The assigned J gene may be wrong: the sequence end matches TRBJ2-7 better. Looked up from germline, CDR1 is MNHEY and CDR2 is SMNVEV (reference sequence). The CDR3 has 13 amino acids. CDR3 amino acids: CASRGRERGEQYF. The CDR3, as DNA: TGTGCCAGCCGAGGGAGGGAACGCGGCGAGCAGTACTTC.

This clonotype was detected only once. A junction end diverges from the germline sequence, so it may reflect a read error. This chain uses TRBV20-1 with TRBJ2-7; 12 nucleotides agree with TRBD2. Germline V gene sequence: CDR1 DFQATT, CDR2 SNEGSKA (reference sequence). The CDR3 spans 13 residues. CDR3 loop: CSARGLAGKEQYF. The CDR3 DNA reads TGCAGTGCCAGAGGACTAGCGGGAAAGGAGCAGTACTTC.

This clonotype has just a few counts. J is TRBJ2-7 and V is TRBV9; 9 bases are shared with TRBD2. The CDR3 length is 17 residues. Trimming at V came to 0 bases and at J to 3 bases, leaving 10 bases not matched to a gene. The germline V gene encodes CDR1 SGDLS and CDR2 YYNGEE. The CDR3 DNA sequence: TGTGCCAGCAGCGTAGCGGGGAAGCTAGCGGGGTACTACGAGCAGTACTTC. This translates into CASSVAGKLAGYYEQYF.

The chain is built from TRBV20-1 and TRBJ2-7; maybe TRBD2 (6 bases). This CDR3 has 11 residues. In germline, CDR1 is DFQATT, CDR2 SNEGSKA (reference sequence). V lost 0 bases, J lost 12 bases, and 12 bases lay in between. CDR3 amino acids: CSARDRERPYF. The CDR3 DNA is TGCAGTGCTAGAGATCGGGAGAGGCCGTACTTC.